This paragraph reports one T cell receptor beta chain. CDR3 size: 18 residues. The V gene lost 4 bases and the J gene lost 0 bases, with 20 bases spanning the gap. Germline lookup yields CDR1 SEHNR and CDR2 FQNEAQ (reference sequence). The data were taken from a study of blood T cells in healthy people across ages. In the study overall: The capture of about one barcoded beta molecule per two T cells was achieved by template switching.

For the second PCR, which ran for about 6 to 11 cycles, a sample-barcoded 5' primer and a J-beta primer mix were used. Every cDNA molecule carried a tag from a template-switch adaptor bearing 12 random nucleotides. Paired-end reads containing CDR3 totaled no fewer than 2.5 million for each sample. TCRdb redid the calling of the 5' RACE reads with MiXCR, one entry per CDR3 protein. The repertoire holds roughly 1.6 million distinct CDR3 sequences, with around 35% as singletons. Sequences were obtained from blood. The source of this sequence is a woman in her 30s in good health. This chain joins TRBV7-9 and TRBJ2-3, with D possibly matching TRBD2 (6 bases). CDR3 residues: CASSSRLEPTASTDTQYF. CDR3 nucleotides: TGTGCCAGCAGCTCAAGACTAGAACCCACAGCTAGCACAGATACGCAGTATTTT. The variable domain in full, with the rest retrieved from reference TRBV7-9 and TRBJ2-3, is DTGVSQNPRHKITKRGQNVTFRCDPISEHNRLYWYRQTLGQGPEFLTYFQNEAQLEKSRLLSDRFSAERPKGSFSTLEIQRTEQGDSAMYLCASSSRLEPTASTDTQYFGPGTRLTVL.